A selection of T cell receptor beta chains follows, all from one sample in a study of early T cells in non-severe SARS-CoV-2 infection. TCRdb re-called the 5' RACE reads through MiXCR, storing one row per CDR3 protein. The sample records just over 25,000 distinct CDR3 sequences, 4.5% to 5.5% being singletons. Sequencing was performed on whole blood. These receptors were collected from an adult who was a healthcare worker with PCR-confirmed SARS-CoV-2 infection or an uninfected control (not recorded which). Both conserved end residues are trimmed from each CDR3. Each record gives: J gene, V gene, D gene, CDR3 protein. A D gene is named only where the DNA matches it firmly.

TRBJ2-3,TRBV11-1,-,ASSLQAPGTDTQY
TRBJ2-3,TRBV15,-,ATSRGGGGTDTQY
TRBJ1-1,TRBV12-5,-,ASGLLAVAVIFRNTEAF
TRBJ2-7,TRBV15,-,ATSRGDYSYEQY
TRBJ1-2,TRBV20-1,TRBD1,SAMRDSYGYT
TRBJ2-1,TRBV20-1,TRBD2,SASPLAGGYNEQF
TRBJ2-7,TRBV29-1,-,SVEGNLNYEQY
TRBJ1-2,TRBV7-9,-,ASSLGENPY
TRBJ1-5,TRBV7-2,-,ASSSSRGVGNQPQH
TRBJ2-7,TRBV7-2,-,ASSPDYPPYEQY
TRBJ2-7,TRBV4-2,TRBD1,ASSPTGGRDEQY
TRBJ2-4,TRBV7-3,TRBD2,ASSSGTSGRGDIQY
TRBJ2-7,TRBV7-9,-,ASSSTRNYEQY
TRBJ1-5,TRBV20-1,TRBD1,SARPQGIGNQPQH
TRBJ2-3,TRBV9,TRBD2,ASSFPGLANTDTQY
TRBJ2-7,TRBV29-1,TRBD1,SVELGDRVNEQY
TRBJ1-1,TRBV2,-,ASSEEPPNTEAF
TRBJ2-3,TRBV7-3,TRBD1,ASRGRGDRTTSRHTDTQY
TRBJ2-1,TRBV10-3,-,AHRGEVYNEQF
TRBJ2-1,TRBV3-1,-,ASSHRRNNEQF
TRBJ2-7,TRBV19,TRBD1,ASSAGQVSYEQY
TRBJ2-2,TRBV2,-,ASLTEGTGELF
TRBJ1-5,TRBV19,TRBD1,ASSIGDRGNQPQH
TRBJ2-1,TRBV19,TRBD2,ASSMTTSGGNNEQF
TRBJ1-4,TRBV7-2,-,ASSGGTAEKLF
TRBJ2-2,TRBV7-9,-,ASSSRGTVNTGELF
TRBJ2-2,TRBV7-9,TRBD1,ASSLRQGDPTGELF
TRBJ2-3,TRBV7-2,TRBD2,ASSFLAGRADTQY
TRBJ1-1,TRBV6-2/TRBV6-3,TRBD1,ASSYLMTGKNTEAF
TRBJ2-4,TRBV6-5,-,ASSPTSTLAKNIQY
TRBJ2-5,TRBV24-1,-,ATSDFGAGRKETQY
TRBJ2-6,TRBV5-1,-,ASSLGGVSAANVLT
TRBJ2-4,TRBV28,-,ASTSAGFKNIQY
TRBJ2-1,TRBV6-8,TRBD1,ASRIGQAYNEQF
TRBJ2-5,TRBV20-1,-,SARRWEPQETQY